The clone carrying this T cell receptor (beta chain) was counted only a few times. Its antigen remains unknown. The data originate from a study of blood T cells in healthy people across ages. Broader study findings: Across the age range, TCR beta diversity per million T cells fell in a roughly linear way. Both naive CD4+ cell counts and diversity were greater in long-lived donors than in aged donors. PBMCs that were unsorted prevented a conclusive naive versus antigen-experienced comparison.

Per-sample PBMC isolation yielded at least 6.5 million cells. CDR3 size: 13 residues. Looked up from germline, CDR1 is MNHEY and CDR2 is SVGEGT. The germline V and J ends were trimmed by 10 bases and 6 bases, with 16 bases remaining between them. A second PCR, run for roughly 6 to 11 cycles, used a sample-barcoded 5' primer plus a J-beta primer mix. One entry per CDR3 protein, called by TCRdb with MiXCR from the 5' RACE reads. The sample consists of approximately 490,000 distinct CDR3 sequences, 24% of them appearing once. Another study also made use of these data, one on T cells of mothers and their children.

Sequenced: blood. The clonotype originates from a boy aged 5 to 17 in good health. The chain joins TRBV6-2 or TRBV6-3 to TRBJ1-5; a weak D match, TRBD1 (5 bases). The CDR3, as DNA: TGTGCCACCCTGGGGGACTCAGCTCAGCCCCAGCATTTT. It specifies CATLGDSAQPQHF.